This is a list of T cell receptor beta chains from one sample in a study of T cell changes during pregnancy in multiple sclerosis. Sequencing was performed with immunoSEQ multiplex PCR; in TCRdb, only in-frame clones are kept and a portion is missing. The data contain approximately 60,000 clones, around 93% of them singletons. The source material was peripheral blood, sampled after pregnancy. All receptors derive from a female donor in good health, enrolled as a control in a pregnancy study. The CDR3 runs from the conserved cysteine through the conserved F or W. The D gene is left open where the match is weak. Only part of the rows carry a size: once, few, many, or a class if the clone is expanded.

TRBV4-2,-,TRBJ1-5,15,-,CASSQLQVGNQPQHF,TGTGCCAGCAGCCAACTTCAGGTGGGCAATCAGCCCCAGCATTTT
TRBV7-2,TRBD1,TRBJ2-4,15,-,CASRETGGAMNIQYF,TGTGCCAGCAGGGAAACAGGGGGCGCGATGAACATTCAGTACTTC
TRBV30,TRBD2,TRBJ2-1,14,-,CAWNLAGGPDEQFF,TGTGCCTGGAACCTAGCGGGGGGGCCCGATGAGCAGTTCTTC
TRBV9,-,TRBJ1-5,13,-,CASSVGINQPQHF,TGTGCCAGCAGCGTTGGCATCAATCAGCCCCAGCATTTT
TRBV5-1,TRBD2,TRBJ2-3,14,-,CASSFSGGTDTQYF,TGCGCCAGCAGCTTCTCGGGAGGGACAGATACGCAGTATTTT
TRBV28,TRBD2,TRBJ2-3,16,-,CASSPTGAGGVDTQYF,TGTGCCAGCAGCCCTACGGGGGCGGGAGGTGTAGATACGCAGTATTTT
TRBV7-2,TRBD1,TRBJ2-3,16,-,CASTEYRQGPTDTQYF,TGTGCCAGCACCGAATACCGACAGGGTCCCACAGATACGCAGTATTTT
TRBV11-3,-,TRBJ2-3,15,-,CASSLRRVGRYTQYF,TGTGCCAGCAGCTTACGCAGGGTGGGTCGTTATACGCAGTATTTT
TRBV6-5,TRBD1,TRBJ1-1,14,-,CASSYIQGAAWAFF,TGTGCCAGCAGTTACATACAGGGGGCGGCCTGGGCTTTCTTT
TRBV25-1,TRBD1,TRBJ1-1,16,-,CASSARLTGGTTEAFF,TGTGCCAGCAGTGCGAGGCTAACAGGGGGGACCACTGAAGCTTTCTTT
TRBV5-5,-,TRBJ2-5,15,-,CASSLVPGGAGTQYF,TGTGCCAGCAGCTTGGTACCGGGGGGCGCAGGAACCCAGTACTTC
TRBV5-4,-,TRBJ1-2,14,-,CASSRKLQGGGYTF,TGTGCCAGCAGCCGGAAGCTGCAGGGAGGGGGCTACACCTTC
TRBV4-2,-,TRBJ2-2,18,-,CASSHPTELASNTGELFF,TGTGCCAGCAGCCACCCGACGGAGCTAGCGTCGAACACCGGGGAGCTGTTTTTT
TRBV19,-,TRBJ1-2,13,-,CASSIEGRGGYTF,TGTGCCAGTAGTATAGAAGGGCGGGGAGGCTACACCTTC
TRBV4-2,TRBD1,TRBJ1-1,15,few,CASSRPGQAETEAFF,TGTGCCAGCAGCCGTCCAGGACAGGCGGAGACTGAAGCTTTCTTT
TRBV28,TRBD1,TRBJ1-2,17,once,CASSFPGQGASFYGYTF,TGTGCCAGCAGTTTCCCGGGACAGGGGGCGAGCTTCTATGGCTACACCTTC
TRBV27,-,TRBJ2-5,14,once,CASSPLGAGETQYF,TGTGCCAGCAGTCCTCTGGGCGCGGGGGAGACCCAGTACTTC
TRBV19,-,TRBJ2-1,14,-,CASAGGAANSEQFF,TGTGCCAGTGCGGGCGGGGCAGCTAATTCGGAGCAGTTCTTC
TRBV10-3,-,TRBJ1-1,13,once,CAIIDGQSTEAFF,TGTGCCATCATAGATGGACAGTCGACTGAAGCTTTCTTT
TRBV7-3,-,TRBJ2-5,13,-,CASSLLAQETQYF,TGTGCCAGCAGCTTACTAGCCCAAGAGACCCAGTACTTC
TRBV4-2,TRBD2,TRBJ2-5,19,-,CASSQGAGTSGGAGETQYF,TGTGCCAGCAGCCAAGGGGCAGGGACTAGCGGGGGGGCCGGAGAGACCCAGTACTTC
TRBV30,-,TRBJ1-6,16,-,CAWSRSGSSYNSPLHF,TGTGCCTGGAGCAGGAGCGGATCCTCCTATAATTCACCCCTCCACTTT
TRBV5-6,-,TRBJ2-1,14,once,CASSFRGSYNEQFF,TGTGCCAGCAGCTTCCGGGGCTCCTACAATGAGCAGTTCTTC
TRBV6-5,-,TRBJ2-2,16,once,CASSSGHSKSTGELFF,TGTGCCAGCAGTTCCGGACATTCCAAGTCCACCGGGGAGCTGTTTTTT
TRBV5-8,-,TRBJ1-5,15,-,CATKTMTASNQPQHF,TGTGCCACCAAAACTATGACAGCCAGCAATCAGCCCCAGCATTTT
TRBV6-6,-,TRBJ1-4,15,-,CASRVGGTSNEKLFF,TGTGCCAGCAGAGTCGGGGGGACATCTAATGAAAAACTGTTTTTT
TRBV5-4,TRBD1,TRBJ2-7,16,-,CASSAGFGQGVYEQYF,TGTGCCAGCAGCGCCGGGTTCGGACAGGGCGTCTACGAGCAGTACTTC
TRBV12-5,-,TRBJ1-1,11,-,CASVEGTEAFF,TGTGCTAGCGTGGAGGGGACTGAAGCTTTCTTT
TRBV28,TRBD1,TRBJ1-4,14,-,CASSISGTDEKLFF,TGTGCCAGCAGTATTAGTGGGACAGATGAAAAACTGTTTTTT
TRBV5-1,-,TRBJ2-1,14,-,CASSLQAPYNEQFF,TGCGCCAGCAGCTTACAGGCACCCTACAATGAGCAGTTCTTC
TRBV2,-,TRBJ1-5,15,-,CASTLTQGGNQPQHF,TGTGCCAGCACCCTGACCCAAGGGGGAAATCAGCCCCAGCATTTT
TRBV7-9,TRBD1,TRBJ2-3,14,-,CASSLDTGADTQYF,TGTGCCAGCAGCTTAGATACAGGGGCAGATACGCAGTATTTT
TRBV6-5,TRBD1,TRBJ1-1,13,-,CATGQGMNTEAFF,TGTGCCACCGGACAGGGGATGAACACTGAAGCTTTCTTT
TRBV6-5,TRBD2,TRBJ2-7,15,-,CASSYSLAGIYEQYF,TGTGCCAGCAGTTATTCCCTAGCGGGAATCTACGAGCAGTACTTC
TRBV7-6,-,TRBJ2-3,16,once,CASSLGGGEGTDTQYF,TGTGCCAGCAGCTTAGGTGGGGGCGAAGGCACAGATACGCAGTATTTT
TRBV11-3,TRBD2,TRBJ2-1,15,-,CASSPGAAGGNEQFF,TGTGCCAGCAGCCCTGGGGCAGCGGGGGGGAATGAGCAGTTCTTC
TRBV27,TRBD1,TRBJ1-3,17,-,CASSLRGQGLSGNTIYF,TGTGCCAGCAGTTTACGTGGACAGGGGCTCTCTGGAAACACCATATATTTT
TRBV4-1,TRBD2,TRBJ2-3,19,-,CASSQDVRGLAGDAYWGYF,TGCGCCAGCAGCCAAGACGTTCGCGGACTAGCGGGAGATGCCTATTGGGGGTATTTT
TRBV9,-,TRBJ1-1,17,-,CASSGGAGRASGTEAFF,TGTGCCAGCAGCGGAGGCGCAGGGAGGGCGTCGGGCACTGAAGCTTTCTTT
TRBV4-3,TRBD1,TRBJ1-1,13,-,CASSQPGGTEAFF,TGCGCCAGCAGCCAACCAGGGGGCACTGAAGCTTTCTTT
TRBV4-3,-,TRBJ2-7,15,-,CASSQEGRYSDEQYF,TGCGCCAGCAGCCAAGAAGGCAGGTATTCTGACGAGCAGTACTTC
TRBV29-1,-,TRBJ1-2,12,-,CSVGTADYGYTF,TGCAGCGTTGGGACAGCAGACTATGGCTACACCTTC
TRBV5-5,-,TRBJ1-2,12,-,CASSLVGAGYTF,TGTGCCAGCAGCTTGGTAGGGGCGGGCTACACCTTC
TRBV11-3,-,TRBJ2-7,13,few,CASSRQVDYEQYF,TGTGCCAGCAGCCGACAGGTTGACTACGAGCAGTACTTC
TRBV28,-,TRBJ1-4,15,-,CASSLSATSGEKLFF,TGTGCCAGCAGTTTATCGGCAACATCAGGGGAAAAACTGTTTTTT
TRBV7-2,-,TRBJ2-1,18,once,CASSFGGTGSSSYNEQFF,TGTGCCAGCAGCTTCGGGGGAACGGGGTCGAGCTCCTACAATGAGCAGTTCTTC
TRBV10-3,-,TRBJ2-7,15,-,CAISEKPQGEDEQYF,TGTGCCATCAGTGAGAAACCCCAGGGGGAGGACGAGCAGTACTTC
TRBV6-1,TRBD1,TRBJ2-7,15,-,CASSDRDRAAYEQYF,TGTGCCAGCAGTGACCGGGACAGGGCCGCCTACGAGCAGTACTTC
TRBV2,TRBD2,TRBJ2-7,17,-,CASRELAGGPSVYEQYF,TGTGCCAGCAGAGAACTAGCGGGAGGGCCCTCGGTCTACGAGCAGTACTTC
TRBV18,TRBD1,TRBJ1-2,15,-,CASSSGQGGNYGYTF,TGTGCCAGCTCGTCGGGACAGGGTGGGAACTATGGCTACACCTTC
TRBV9,-,TRBJ1-1,14,-,CASSVGDRNYEAFF,TGTGCCAGCAGCGTGGGAGACAGGAACTATGAAGCTTTCTTT
TRBV5-1,-,TRBJ1-6,15,-,CASSLSGISNSPLHF,TGCGCCAGCAGCTTGAGCGGGATTTCCAATTCACCCCTCCACTTT